This TCR beta chain was found in a study of OX40 agonist ivuxolimab in advanced cancers. Overall study context: Patients were given ivuxolimab, an antibody that agonizes OX40 (CD134). At 0.01 to 10 mg/kg, ivuxolimab was administered intravenously to patients every 2 weeks. From roughly 20 to 79 years was the age range, with a mean of around 57 years, and nearly 85% were male.

Profiling relied on immunoSEQ multiplex PCR, and the TCRdb table lists in-frame clones only, not all of them. The sample gives approximately 160,000 clones, roughly 92% of which show up once; around 0.31% is in the top ten. The V gene's germline CDR1 is MNHNY and CDR2 SVGAGI (reference sequence). The CDR3 sequence is 11 residues long. The ends were cut back, 6 bases at V and 0 bases at J, with 2 bases in the middle. This TCR was recovered from an adult with an advanced solid tumor such as melanoma, head and neck, liver or kidney cancer. Sequenced here: CD4+ or CD8+ T cells sorted from blood, sampled in a trial of the OX40 agonist ivuxolimab. The V call is TRBV6-6, the J call TRBJ1-2, with D uncertain. The DNA for the CDR3 is TGTGCCAGCAGCACTAACTATGGCTACACCTTC. It is translated as CASSTNYGYTF.